What follows are 2 T cell receptor beta chains derived from one specimen sequenced in a study of CD8+CD57+ T cells in acquired aplastic anemia (dated by TCRdb to the late 2010s). The sequencing machine was an Illumina HiSeq 2000. Genomic DNA was used as template for profiling of TCR beta VDJ combinations and CDR3 sequences. The raw public reads went through TCRdb reprocessing: fastp at Q25, MiXCR clone calling, in-frame beta chains kept. Records with the same CDR3 protein are collapsed into one entry carrying the most frequent genes and DNA. In all, the sample holds hundreds of thousands of distinct CDR3 sequences, and about 70% of those were seen once. The ten largest clonotypes hold 4% of the sample. The sample comprised sorted CD4+, CD8+, or CD8+CD57+ T cells (not recorded which) from PBMCs. These receptors were taken from a human donor in good health, serving as a control.

In this sample, this clonotype turned up many times. The chain is built from TRBV15 and TRBJ2-3; no firm D call. The CDR3 totals 12 residues. Germline CDR1 is LNHNV and CDR2 is YYDKDF (reference sequence). V gave up 1 base and J gave up 6 bases, with 5 bases separating them. For the CDR3, the DNA is TGTGCCACCAGCAGAGGTTTGGATACGCAGTATTTT. Translated: CATSRGLDTQYF.

The chain employs TRBV10-2 and TRBJ2-1; no definite D call. Germline CDR1 and CDR2: WSHSY and SAAADI. V dropped 2 bases and J dropped 6 bases, with 14 bases sitting between them. The CDR3 sequence is 15 residues long. CDR3 bases: TGCGCCAGCAGTGAGGACTCCAAGCCGGTCAATGAGCAGTTCTTC. Amino acids: CASSEDSKPVNEQFF.